One and the same sample provided the 21 T cell receptor beta chains below, sequenced in a study of graft-versus-host responses after intestinal transplantation. The antigens these receptors bind are not known. Libraries were prepared by immunoSEQ multiplex PCR; TCRdb keeps only in-frame clonotypes and omits some of them. Of tens of thousands of clones in the sample, 93% were seen once. The source material was unstimulated CD8+ T cells sorted from spleen or lymph node cells, sampled before intestinal transplant. These receptors were taken from a human donor who received an intestinal transplant.

V is TRBV25-1 and J is TRBJ1-1; tentatively, D is TRBD1 (6 bases). V lost 4 bases to trimming and J lost 2 bases, with 11 bases between them. Germline V gene sequence: CDR1 MGHDK, CDR2 SYGVNS. This CDR3 comprises 14 residues. The DNA of the CDR3 is TGTGCCAGCAGTGTTACAGGGTTAAACACTGAAGCTTTCTTT. This encodes CASSVTGLNTEAFF.

The chain recombines TRBV19 with TRBJ1-1; D is unresolved. The V gene lost 8 bases and the J gene lost 5 bases, with 9 bases spanning the gap. The CDR3 spans 11 residues. From germline, CDR1 is LNHDA and CDR2 SQIVND (reference sequence). Written as DNA, the CDR3 is TGTGCCAGTGAGTCGCGTACTGAAGCTTTCTTT. Its protein product is CASESRTEAFF.

The chain employs TRBV7-2 and TRBJ2-3; D is perhaps TRBD2 (5 bases). The V gene lost 2 bases and the J gene lost 6 bases, with 15 bases spanning the gap. CDR1 is SGHTA and CDR2 is FQGNSA in the germline V gene. CDR3 length: 15 amino acids. The CDR3 is CASSLNPSLGDTQYF. The DNA for the CDR3 is TGTGCCAGCAGCTTAAATCCGTCACTAGGGGATACGCAGTATTTT.

The genes are TRBV9 and TRBJ1-6; D perhaps matches TRBD1 (5 bases). CDR1 and CDR2 from the germline V gene are SGDLS and YYNGEE. The CDR3 contains 15 residues. Trimming removed 7 bases at V and 5 bases at J, with 16 bases between. CDR3 bases: TGTGCCAGCCGGCCGGGGGGGTCGGATAATTCACCCCTCCACTTT. Translated: CASRPGGSDNSPLHF.

The rearrangement uses TRBV29-1 and TRBJ1-1; TRBD1 might be the D (5 bases). This CDR3 region has 12 residues. Germline V gives CDR1 SQVTM, CDR2 ANQGSEA. Between the trimmed V and J ends, which lost 5 bases and 5 bases, there was a span of 12 bases. The CDR3 nucleotides are TGCAGCGTTCCCGGTTCAGGGACTGAAGCTTTCTTT. Translation: CSVPGSGTEAFF. The full variable domain, with the rest looked up from reference TRBV29-1 and TRBJ1-1, is SAVISQKPSRDICQRGTSLTIQCQVDSQVTMMFWYRQQPGQSLTLIATANQGSEATYESGFVIDKFPISRPNLTFSTLTVSNMSPEDSSIYLCSVPGSGTEAFFGQGTRLTVV.

This clone is a singleton in its sample. V usage is TRBV6-5 and J usage is TRBJ2-7, with D possibly matching TRBD2 (5 bases). Germline values: CDR1 MNHEY, CDR2 SVGAGI. Trimming took off 7 bases at V and 4 bases at J, with 11 bases between the two ends. The CDR3 is made up of 12 amino acids. CDR3 nucleotides: TGTGCCAGCAACAAACTAGTTTACGAGCAGTACTTC. This translates into CASNKLVYEQYF.

The chain combines TRBV9 with TRBJ2-7; D possibly corresponds to TRBD2 (5 bases). The V and J ends lost 4 bases and 5 bases respectively, with 13 bases between them. CDR1 is SGDLS, CDR2 YYNGEE, per germline. The CDR3 is 13 residues long. In DNA, the CDR3 is TGTGCCAGCAGCCCCTACGGGATCGACGAGCAGTACTTC. The encoded protein is CASSPYGIDEQYF.

The gene calls are TRBV19 and TRBJ2-3, with 10 bases lining up with TRBD2. V was pared by 7 bases and J by 4 bases, with 11 bases of the junction left unmatched. Germline CDR1 is LNHDA and CDR2 is SQIVND (reference sequence). The CDR3 runs 16 residues. CDR3 nucleotides: TGTGCCAGTAAAAAGTGGCTAGCGGGGGAGGCAGATACGCAGTATTTT. Encoded protein: CASKKWLAGEADTQYF. Combining the CDR3 with reference TRBV19 and TRBJ2-3 gives the whole variable domain DGGITQSPKYLFRKEGQNVTLSCEQNLNHDAMYWYRQDPGQGLRLIYYSQIVNDFQKGDIAEGYSVSREKKESFPLTVTSAQKNPTAFYLCASKKWLAGEADTQYFGPGTRLTVL.

The V gene is TRBV18, the J gene TRBJ1-6; D perhaps matches TRBD1 (5 bases). The germline V and J ends were trimmed by 8 bases and 0 bases, with 14 bases remaining between them. The CDR3 sequence is 16 residues long. Germline CDR1 KGHSH, CDR2 LQKENI. The CDR3 DNA reads as TGTGCCAGCAGGGAGGGGATCTTCTCCTATAATTCACCCCTCCACTTT. The encoded protein is CASREGIFSYNSPLHF.

The CDR3 coding sequence is TGTGCCAGCAGCTTGACAGGGACTAACTATGGCTACACCTTC. Its translation is CASSLTGTNYGYTF. The V call is TRBV7-2, the J call TRBJ1-2, with 7 bases identical to TRBD1. This CDR3 has 14 residues. V gave up 3 bases and J gave up 0 bases; unmatched junction bases: 1. The germline gives CDR1 SGHTA, CDR2 FQGNSA.

The rearrangement joins TRBV7-9 to TRBJ1-4, with 7 nucleotides matching TRBD1. Germline loops: CDR1 SEHNR, CDR2 FQNEAQ (reference sequence). The junction had 8 bases not matched to a gene; V was cut back by 1 base and J by 6 bases. This CDR3 spans 16 amino acids. The CDR3 spells CASSLGLTGEHEKLFF. The CDR3 region has the DNA TGTGCCAGCAGCTTAGGATTAACAGGGGAGCATGAAAAACTGTTTTTT.

The J gene is TRBJ2-5, the V gene TRBV7-6, with D possibly being TRBD2 (7 bases). Trimming cost V 4 bases and J 4 bases, with 10 bases left between them. The CDR3 totals 13 residues. The germline CDR1 and CDR2 sequences are SGHVS and FNYEAQ. CDR3 DNA: TGTGCCAGCAGCTCGGGGGGCCGAGAGACCCAGTACTTC. Encoded protein: CASSSGGRETQYF.

This clone was detected only once. The CDR3 nucleotides read TGTGCCAGTAGTATAAAGGGGGCCGTGGATGAGCAGTTCTTC. Its translation: CASSIKGAVDEQFF. The chain has TRBV19 and TRBJ2-1; 7 bases fit TRBD1. Per germline, CDR1 LNHDA and CDR2 SQIVND (reference sequence). V lost 2 bases and J lost 8; bases outside the gene matches: 6. The CDR3 has 14 amino acids.

This chain connects TRBV4-3 to TRBJ2-5; weak D call: TRBD2 (5 bases). V gave up 0 bases and J gave up 5 bases, with 16 bases separating them. This CDR3 has 16 amino acids. Germline values: CDR1 LGHNA, CDR2 YSLEER. Written as DNA, the CDR3 is TGCGCCAGCAGCCAAGATAAGAATAGAGGGTTTGAGACCCAGTACTTC. Protein product: CASSQDKNRGFETQYF.

The chain joins TRBV6-6 to TRBJ2-7, with 8 bases identical to TRBD2. Germline V gene sequence: CDR1 MNHNY, CDR2 SVGAGI (reference sequence). The CDR3 covers 13 residues. The J segment lost 2 bases and the V segment lost 4 bases, leaving 1 base of the junction unmatched. The CDR3 sequence is CASSFSGAYEQYF. The CDR3 nucleotides are TGTGCCAGCAGTTTTAGCGGGGCCTACGAGCAGTACTTC.

Points on this clone: Sequence at one end of the junction differs from germline and may be a read error. This rearrangement joins TRBV27 to TRBJ1-1; D unclear. Germline V CDR1 and CDR2: MNHEY, SMNVEV (reference sequence). The CDR3 covers 10 residues. The CDR3 DNA is TGTGCCAGCAGTTGGACTGAGGCTTTCTTT. This sequence encodes CASSWTEAFF.

This clone has just one count. The rearrangement joins TRBV11-2 to TRBJ2-7; 8 nucleotides match TRBD2. V was pared by 0 bases and J by 3 bases, with 7 bases of the junction left unmatched. CDR3 length equals 16 residues. Germline assignment: CDR1 SGHAT and CDR2 FQNNGV. In DNA form, the CDR3 reads TGTGCCAGCAGCTTAGAGGTACGGCGGGGGGACTACGAGCAGTACTTC. Encoded protein: CASSLEVRRGDYEQYF.

This chain joins TRBV10-3 and TRBJ1-4; 7 nucleotides align to TRBD1. The CDR3 spans 14 residues. Germline trimming cut 6 bases from V and 7 bases from J; bases unmatched to any gene: 8. Germline lookup yields CDR1 ENHRY and CDR2 SYGVKD. CDR3 DNA sequence: TGTGCCATCAGCCCCGGGACAGAAGCTGAAAAACTGTTTTTT. This translates into CAISPGTEAEKLFF.

This clone came up once. The chain couples TRBV4-1 to TRBJ2-3; D is possibly TRBD2 (6 bases). Germline CDR1 is MGHRA and CDR2 is YSYEKL. V was cut by 0 bases and J by 5 bases, with 9 bases left in between. CDR3 length: 14 residues. The CDR3 loop reads CASSQEARGDTQYF. CDR3 sequence (DNA): TGCGCCAGCAGCCAAGAGGCGCGGGGAGATACGCAGTATTTT.

Here the CDR3 DNA reads TGTGCCACCAGCAGAGATCTTGACTGGCGGGGGGCCCACAATGAGCAGTTCTTC. It specifies CATSRDLDWRGAHNEQFF. The chain links TRBV15 to TRBJ2-1; 8 bases fit TRBD2. From germline, CDR1 is LNHNV and CDR2 YYDKDF (reference sequence). Trimming cost V 0 bases and J 5 bases; bases outside gene matches: 12. The CDR3 is made up of 18 amino acids.

On this clone: The sample holds other DNA sequences that translate to the same CDR3. The rearrangement joins TRBV9 to TRBJ2-3; tentative D call: TRBD2 (6 bases). CDR3 size: 15 residues. Deletions cut 0 bases from V and 1 base from J, with 9 bases between. Germline CDR1 and CDR2: SGDLS and YYNGEE. The CDR3 nucleotides read TGTGCCAGCAGCGTAGTAGGAGGGGGCACAGATACGCAGTATTTT. It encodes CASSVVGGGTDTQYF.